The clone carrying this T cell receptor beta chain was counted a few times. This entry belongs to a study of blood T cell repertoires in COVID-19. Study information: From the United States, Italy and Spain came samples of acute and convalescent COVID-19. PBMCs, B-cell-depleted T cells, or T cells were the source of the cDNA or gDNA that made up the material.

The CDR3 is 16 residues long. Trimming shortened V by 5 bases and J by 4 bases, and 18 bases separated the two germline ends. Germline lookup yields CDR1 SNHLY and CDR2 FYNNEI. In the source study's methods: By means of reference gene primer amplification, nucleated cell counts were estimated. TCRdb's copy holds only in-frame clones and misses some; the assay was immunoSEQ multiplex PCR. That table gives V, J and clone size, and the DNA gave D and trimming. Here the sample spans about 160,000 clones, around four fifths being singletons. The sequencing input was peripheral blood. The gene calls are TRBV2 and TRBJ2-1, with D perhaps TRBD2 (6 bases). The receptor was isolated from a man between 65 and 85 years old with acute or convalescent COVID-19. The CDR3 nucleotides read TGTGCCAGCAGTCCGGTCCCCCGCGGGGATTACAATGAGCAGTTCTTC. Amino acid sequence: CASSPVPRGDYNEQFF.